The T cell receptor beta chain described here comes from a study of T cell repertoires in cytomegalovirus infection. Overall study context: Indicated by public TCR beta signatures were CMV infection and matching HLA type.

V shed 5 bases and J shed 0 bases, with 8 bases lying between them. CDR3 length equals 14 residues. The germline V gene has CDR1 MNHEY and CDR2 SMNVEV (reference sequence). Via MiXCR, TCRdb re-called the reads, giving one row per CDR3 protein. The data hold about 830,000 distinct CDR3 sequences, with around a third observed a single time. This clonotype was counted a few times. The antigen is undetermined. The material sequenced was cultured CD8+ T cells from PBMCs, taken from culture after CMV antigen stimulation. This TCR was recovered from a human donor in good health (CMV status not recorded). Some clones in this sample may be carry-over from other donors' samples. The chain uses TRBV27 and TRBJ1-5, with unresolved D. CDR3 amino acids: CASSPILSNQPQHF. The CDR3 nucleotides are TGTGCCAGCAGTCCCATACTTAGCAATCAGCCCCAGCATTTT.